The clone carrying this TCR beta chain was counted ten times or more. This specimen belongs to a study of spatial heterogeneity in lung cancer. As for time point: blood at routine non-recurrence follow-up after resection. Researchers sequenced whole RNA taken from tumor, nontumor lung or frozen PBMC without sorting. This CDR3 spans 15 amino acids. V was pared by 3 bases and J by 6 bases, with 17 bases between. The V gene's germline CDR1 is LGHNA and CDR2 YSLEER. MiXCR, run by TCRdb on the 5' RACE reads, gives a single entry per CDR3 protein. The sample lists about 26,000 distinct CDR3 sequences; roughly 6% were seen once.

The chain uses TRBV4-3 and TRBJ1-2, with D possibly being TRBD1 (5 bases). This TCR was sampled from a male donor with early-stage non-small cell lung cancer. This material consisted of PBMCs, taken at follow-up. CDR3 sequence reads: CASSQGRNALDGYTF. DNA for the CDR3: TGCGCCAGCAGCCAGGGACGCAACGCCCTAGATGGCTACACCTTC.